A single sample is the source of the 2 T cell receptor beta chains below, sequenced in a study of blood T cell repertoires in COVID-19. Method: immunoSEQ multiplex PCR; TCRdb's copy keeps in-frame clones and lacks some. This sample has about 160,000 clones, with about 90% found just once. What was sequenced was PBMCs or T cells enriched from blood (not recorded which). These receptors originate from a woman in her 40s who had been exposed to COVID-19.

The sample holds one count of this clone. V usage is TRBV5-1 and J usage is TRBJ2-3, with 9 bases identical to TRBD1. Per germline, CDR1 SGHRS and CDR2 YFSETQ. CDR3 size: 14 residues. V lost 5 bases and J lost 3; bases outside the gene matches: 4. CDR3 DNA: TGCGCCAGCAGGTTGACAGGGGGGACAGATACGCAGTATTTT. It specifies CASRLTGGTDTQYF.

The chain has TRBV5-1 and TRBJ2-7; TRBD1 agrees at 9 bases. The CDR3 sequence is 14 residues long. Germline V gene sequence: CDR1 SGHRS, CDR2 YFSETQ. V was pared by 3 bases and J by 4 bases, with 5 bases of the junction left unmatched. The CDR3 nucleotides are TGCGCCAGCAGCTGGGACAGGGACCAATACGAGCAGTACTTC. It encodes CASSWDRDQYEQYF.